These 23 T cell receptor beta chains came from one sample sequenced in a study. TCRdb redid the calling of the 5' RACE reads with MiXCR, one entry per CDR3 protein. The repertoire consists of 1,500 or so distinct CDR3 sequences, with 8% to 9% occurring once and the leading ten covering roughly 10%. Sample: central memory T cells from blood PBMCs. Subset meaning: central memory CD4+ T cells. The receptor set was obtained from a female donor with HIV.

This clonotype is categorized as large. J is TRBJ1-2 and V is TRBV10-3, with 10 nucleotides matching TRBD1. The CDR3 spans 17 residues. The germline V gene has CDR1 ENHRY and CDR2 SYGVKD. The trim removed 5 bases at V and 0 bases at J, leaving 9 bases unmatched. This CDR3 is CAISPGTGASANYGYTF. For the CDR3, the DNA is TGTGCCATCAGTCCCGGGACAGGGGCGTCTGCTAACTATGGCTACACCTTC.

This clonotype appeared a few times. The gene calls are TRBV10-1 and TRBJ1-1; no clear D gene. This CDR3 has 13 amino acids. CDR1 WNHNN and CDR2 SYGVQD come from the germline V gene (reference sequence). Trimming left V 7 bases short and J 2 bases short, with 11 bases between. DNA for the CDR3: TGCGCCAGCACCAAGGACGGAAACACTGAAGCTTTCTTT. It specifies CASTKDGNTEAFF.

The rearrangement uses TRBV12-3 or TRBV12-4 and TRBJ1-3; D is unclear. Trimming pared 5 bases from V and 1 base from J, leaving 12 bases between. CDR3 length: 15 residues. The CDR3 loop is CASSRLGSSGNTIYF. The CDR3, as DNA: TGTGCCAGCAGTCGATTGGGGAGTTCTGGAAACACCATATATTTT.

Judged by abundance, this clonotype is medium-sized. The chain combines TRBV29-1 with TRBJ1-2; TRBD1 matches 8 bases. Trimming at V came to 7 bases and at J to 6 bases, leaving 13 bases not matched to a gene. Germline V CDR1 and CDR2: SQVTM, ANQGSEA. The CDR3 is 14 residues long. The CDR3 coding sequence is TGCAGCGCCTCCCTGAGGGACAGGCAGGATGGCTACACCTTC. Translation gives CSASLRDRQDGYTF.

This chain links TRBV7-2 with TRBJ2-3; no reliable D call. This CDR3 is built from 13 residues. Germline assignment: CDR1 SGHTA and CDR2 FQGNSA. V was clipped by 2 bases and J by 0 bases, with 3 bases between them. CDR3 protein: CASSLYSTDTQYF. CDR3 bases: TGTGCCAGCAGCTTATATAGCACAGATACGCAGTATTTT.

The V and J genes are TRBV7-6 and TRBJ1-1; TRBD1 might be the D (6 bases). Germline CDR1 is SGHVS and CDR2 is FNYEAQ. V lost 4 bases to trimming and J lost 5 bases, with 11 bases between them. The CDR3 runs 13 residues. DNA for the CDR3: TGTGCCAGCAGCTACATACAGGGAACTGAAGCTTTCTTT. This gives the protein CASSYIQGTEAFF.

This clonotype was counted between two and nine times. The V and J genes are TRBV15 and TRBJ1-5; D gene uncertain. V lost 3 bases to trimming and J lost 8 bases, with 8 bases between them. CDR1 and CDR2 (germline): LNHNV, YYDKDF (reference sequence). There are 12 residues in the CDR3. The CDR3 is CATSSQNKPQHF. CDR3 nucleotide sequence: TGTGCCACCAGCAGCCAAAATAAGCCCCAGCATTTT.

This clonotype is labeled medium-sized. The CDR3 DNA follows: TGTGCCATCACCTCTATGCCCCGCGCTGAAGCTTTCTTT. As protein: CAITSMPRAEAFF. V and J are TRBV10-3 and TRBJ1-1; D ambiguous. Trimming stripped 7 bases from V and 6 bases from J, with 15 bases between. Germline V gene sequence: CDR1 ENHRY, CDR2 SYGVKD. The CDR3 spans 13 residues.

This sequence joins TRBV10-3 and TRBJ1-1, with a tentative D call TRBD1 (5 bases). The ends were cut back, 0 bases at V and 3 bases at J, with 8 bases in the middle. Germline assignment: CDR1 ENHRY and CDR2 SYGVKD. The CDR3 covers 14 residues. CDR3: CAISESQGDTEAFF. Here the CDR3 DNA reads TGTGCCATCAGTGAGTCCCAAGGGGACACTGAAGCTTTCTTT.

In its sample, this clonotype ranks as medium-sized. The V call is TRBV2, the J call TRBJ1-5; a weak D match, TRBD1 (5 bases). Germline-derived CDR1 and CDR2 are SNHLY and FYNNEI. Trimming took off 6 bases at V and 1 base at J, with 13 bases between the two ends. The CDR3 spans 15 residues. The CDR3 protein is CASSPGPSSNQPQHF. CDR3 sequence (DNA): TGTGCCAGCAGCCCGGGGCCTTCAAGCAATCAGCCCCAGCATTTT.

The sample holds a few counts of this clonotype. The chain uses TRBV4-3 and TRBJ1-1; no reliable D call. Germline loops: CDR1 LGHNA, CDR2 YSLEER. This CDR3 has 15 amino acids. V was cut by 0 bases and J by 11 bases, with 19 bases left in between. CDR3 DNA sequence: TGCGCCAGCAGCCAAGAGATGGGGAAAGAAGGTGAGGCTTTCTTT. Encoded protein: CASSQEMGKEGEAFF.

This clonotype is deemed medium-sized (0.01 to 0.1%). V and J are TRBV5-1 and TRBJ1-2; D is possibly TRBD1 (5 bases). The germline gives CDR1 SGHRS, CDR2 YFSETQ. V lost 4 bases and J 3 bases, leaving 10 bases between the germline ends. This CDR3 region has 13 residues. Here the CDR3 reads CASSPRGDYGYTF. The DNA for the CDR3 is TGCGCCAGCAGCCCCCGGGGGGACTATGGCTACACCTTC.

This clonotype was counted between two and nine times. V usage is TRBV29-1 and J usage is TRBJ2-2, with no clear D. Per germline, CDR1 SQVTM and CDR2 ANQGSEA. Trimming removed 7 bases from V and 1 base from J, with 10 bases in between. The CDR3 totals 13 residues. The CDR3 sequence is CSGRAQNTGELFF. The CDR3 bases are TGCAGCGGTCGAGCCCAGAACACCGGGGAGCTGTTTTTT.

This clonotype was detected only a few times. In nucleotides, the CDR3 is TGTGCCACTAACCGGGACAGGGGGTTCCAGGGCTATGGCTACACCTTC. Protein sequence: CATNRDRGFQGYGYTF. The chain links TRBV15 to TRBJ1-2; 11 bases map to TRBD1. Unmatched junction bases numbered 13, after V lost 9 bases and J lost 4 bases. This CDR3 has 16 amino acids. Germline V gene sequence: CDR1 LNHNV, CDR2 YYDKDF (reference sequence).

This clonotype was seen a few times. The V call is TRBV3-1, the J call TRBJ2-1; D might be TRBD2 (6 bases). V lost 4 bases and J lost 13, with 17 bases in between. The CDR3 spans 13 residues. Germline V gene data show CDR1 as LGHDT and CDR2 as YNNKEL (reference sequence). The CDR3 DNA is TGTGCCAGCAGCCCGTCCCGGCGGGGAGCACAGTTCTTC. Translation: CASSPSRRGAQFF.

V is TRBV4-3 and J is TRBJ1-1, with TRBD1 identical over 7 bases. The V segment lost 7 bases and the J segment 5 bases; nucleotides outside the gene matches: 1. CDR1 and CDR2 from the germline V gene are LGHNA and YSLEER. The CDR3 runs 11 residues. The CDR3 nucleotides read TGCGCCAGCATGGGACAGACTGAAGCTTTCTTT. Its translation: CASMGQTEAFF.

This clonotype was counted only a few times. This sequence joins TRBV15 and TRBJ2-5; D remains ambiguous. Germline loops: CDR1 LNHNV, CDR2 YYDKDF (reference sequence). V was pared by 1 base and J by 2 bases, with 2 bases between. The CDR3 spans 12 residues. The chain's CDR3 is CATSRAQETQYF. CDR3 coding DNA: TGTGCCACCAGCAGAGCGCAAGAGACCCAGTACTTC.

This clonotype was detected a few times. CDR3 amino acids: CASSPLRGDRTDTQYF. The CDR3 nucleotides are TGTGCCAGCAGCCCTTTGAGGGGGGATCGCACAGATACGCAGTATTTT. The gene calls are TRBV14 and TRBJ2-3; either TRBD1 or TRBD2 may supply D (6 bases each). This CDR3 is 16 amino acids long. The germline gives CDR1 SGHDN, CDR2 FVKESK. The ends were cut back, 4 bases at V and 1 base at J, with 15 bases in the middle.

A few counts support this clonotype. The V gene is TRBV10-1, the J gene TRBJ1-1, with 7 bases matching TRBD1. The CDR3 extends over 13 amino acids. Germline values: CDR1 WNHNN, CDR2 SYGVQD (reference sequence). V gave up 4 bases and J gave up 3 bases; unmatched junction bases: 2. The CDR3 sequence is CASSVGTDTEAFF. The CDR3 DNA reads TGCGCCAGCAGTGTTGGGACAGACACTGAAGCTTTCTTT.

This clonotype counts as large (0.1 to 1%). V is TRBV30 and J is TRBJ1-2; a possible D gene is TRBD1 (6 bases). CDR1 and CDR2 from the germline V gene are GTSNPN and SVGIG (reference sequence). The CDR3 runs 14 residues. With 4 bases removed from V and 4 bases from J, the gap between germline ends came to 16 bases. CDR3 DNA: TGTGCCTGGATCCTCGGGGGGGGCGCCTATGGCTACACCTTC. It yields the protein CAWILGGGAYGYTF.

This clonotype rates as large. The chain recombines TRBV10-1 with TRBJ1-1; TRBD1 might be the D (5 bases). Germline V CDR1 and CDR2: WNHNN, SYGVQD (reference sequence). Between the trimmed V and J ends, which lost 3 bases and 1 base, there was a span of 12 bases. The CDR3 loop spans 15 amino acids. In DNA, the CDR3 is TGCGCCAGCAGTGATGGGGCGATAGGGAACACTGAAGCTTTCTTT. Its protein is CASSDGAIGNTEAFF.

The table lists this clonotype with a few counts. The rearrangement joins TRBV9 to TRBJ2-3, with TRBD1 matching 9 bases. J was trimmed by 1 base and V by 2 bases; bases with no gene match: 8. Germline-derived CDR1 and CDR2 are SGDLS and YYNGEE. The CDR3 covers 17 residues. The CDR3 protein is CASSVATGGSGTDTQYF. The CDR3 DNA is TGTGCCAGCAGCGTCGCCACAGGGGGCAGCGGCACAGATACGCAGTATTTT.

By share, this clonotype ranks as medium-sized. The CDR3 DNA is TGTGCCAGCAGGCGGACGGGCAGCTCCTACAATGAGCAGTTCTTC. This encodes CASRRTGSSYNEQFF. This sequence joins TRBV6-2 or TRBV6-3 and TRBJ2-1; D gene uncertain. CDR1 is MNHEY and CDR2 is SVGEGT in the germline V gene. The CDR3 runs to 15 residues. The V and J ends lost 6 bases and 0 bases respectively, with 12 bases between them.